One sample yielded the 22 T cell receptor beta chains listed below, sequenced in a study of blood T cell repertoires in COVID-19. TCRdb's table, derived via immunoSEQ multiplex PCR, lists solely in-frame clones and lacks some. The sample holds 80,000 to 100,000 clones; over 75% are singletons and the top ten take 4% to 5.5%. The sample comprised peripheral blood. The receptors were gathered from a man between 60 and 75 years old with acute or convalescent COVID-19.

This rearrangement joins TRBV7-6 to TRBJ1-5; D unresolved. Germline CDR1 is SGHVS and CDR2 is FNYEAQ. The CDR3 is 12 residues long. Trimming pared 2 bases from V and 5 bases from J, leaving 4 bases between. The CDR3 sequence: CASSLIDQPQHF. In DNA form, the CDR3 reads TGTGCCAGCAGCTTAATAGATCAGCCCCAGCATTTT.

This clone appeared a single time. The CDR3, as DNA: TGTGCCAGTAGTTCTTATCCGGACAGGGCGAACACTGAAGCTTTCTTT. Amino acids: CASSSYPDRANTEAFF. The genes are TRBV19 and TRBJ1-1; 8 nucleotides line up with TRBD1. J lost 1 base, V lost 5 bases, and 9 bases had no gene match. The CDR3 sequence is 16 residues long. Germline CDR1 and CDR2: LNHDA and SQIVND (reference sequence).

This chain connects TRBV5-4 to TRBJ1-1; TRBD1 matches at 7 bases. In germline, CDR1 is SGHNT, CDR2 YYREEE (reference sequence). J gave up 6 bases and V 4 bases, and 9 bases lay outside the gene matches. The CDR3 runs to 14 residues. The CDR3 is CASSPPDRDAEAFF. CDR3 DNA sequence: TGTGCCAGCAGCCCCCCCGACAGGGACGCTGAAGCTTTCTTT.

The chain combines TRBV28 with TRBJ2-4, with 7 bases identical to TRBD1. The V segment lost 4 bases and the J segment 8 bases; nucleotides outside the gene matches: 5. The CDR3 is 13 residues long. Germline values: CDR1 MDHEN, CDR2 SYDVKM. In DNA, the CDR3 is TGTGCCAGCAGTTCACGGGACAGATACATTCAGTACTTC. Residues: CASSSRDRYIQYF. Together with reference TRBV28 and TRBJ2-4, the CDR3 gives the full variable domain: DVKVTQSSRYLVKRTGEKVFLECVQDMDHENMFWYRQDPGLGLRLIYFSYDVKMKEKGDIPEGYSVSREKKERFSLILESASTNQTSMYLCASSSRDRYIQYFGAGTRLSVL.

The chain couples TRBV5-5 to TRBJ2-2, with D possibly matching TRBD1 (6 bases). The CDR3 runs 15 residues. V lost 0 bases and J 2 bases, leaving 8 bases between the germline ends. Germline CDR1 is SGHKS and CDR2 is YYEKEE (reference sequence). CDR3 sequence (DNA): TGTGCCAGCAGCTTGGCAGGGGTCAACACCGGGGAGCTGTTTTTT. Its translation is CASSLAGVNTGELFF.

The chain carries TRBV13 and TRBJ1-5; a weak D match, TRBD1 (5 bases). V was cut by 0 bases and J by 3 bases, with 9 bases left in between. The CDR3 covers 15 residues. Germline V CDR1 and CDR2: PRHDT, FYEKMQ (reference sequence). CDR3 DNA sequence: TGTGCCAGCAGCTTAGGTCAGGGAACCAATCAGCCCCAGCATTTT. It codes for CASSLGQGTNQPQHF.

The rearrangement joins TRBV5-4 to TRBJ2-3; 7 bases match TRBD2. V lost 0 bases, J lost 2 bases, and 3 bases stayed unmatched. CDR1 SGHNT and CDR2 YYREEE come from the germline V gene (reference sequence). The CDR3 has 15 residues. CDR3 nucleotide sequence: TGTGCCAGCAGCTTGGCGGCGGGGGACACAGATACGCAGTATTTT. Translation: CASSLAAGDTDTQYF.

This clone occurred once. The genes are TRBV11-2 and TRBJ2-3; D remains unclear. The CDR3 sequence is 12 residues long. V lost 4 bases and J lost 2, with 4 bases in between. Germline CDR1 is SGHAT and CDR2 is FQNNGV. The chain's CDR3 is CASSSYTDTQYF. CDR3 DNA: TGTGCCAGCAGCTCCTACACAGATACGCAGTATTTT.

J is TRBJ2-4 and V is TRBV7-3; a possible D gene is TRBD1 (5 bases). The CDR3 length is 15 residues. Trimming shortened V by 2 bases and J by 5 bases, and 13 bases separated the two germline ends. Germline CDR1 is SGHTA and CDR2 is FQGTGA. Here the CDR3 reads CASSLFLGPENIQYF. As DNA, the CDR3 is TGTGCCAGCAGCTTATTTTTGGGGCCCGAAAACATTCAGTACTTC.

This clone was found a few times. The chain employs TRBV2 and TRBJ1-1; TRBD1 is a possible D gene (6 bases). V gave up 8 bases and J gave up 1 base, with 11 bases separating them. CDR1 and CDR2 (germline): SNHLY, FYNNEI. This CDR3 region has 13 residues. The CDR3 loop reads CASVQGRNTEAFF. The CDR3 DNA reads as TGTGCCAGCGTTCAGGGGCGGAACACTGAAGCTTTCTTT.

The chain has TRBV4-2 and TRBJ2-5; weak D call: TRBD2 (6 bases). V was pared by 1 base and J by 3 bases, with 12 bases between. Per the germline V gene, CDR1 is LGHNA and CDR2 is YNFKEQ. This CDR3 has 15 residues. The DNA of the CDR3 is TGTGCCAGCAGCCAAGTCCGGGGGTATGAAGAGACCCAGTACTTC. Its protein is CASSQVRGYEETQYF.

Written as DNA, the CDR3 is TGCAGCGTTGATGGGCCCAACCCCACCGGGGAGCTGTTTTTT. Translated, it gives CSVDGPNPTGELFF. This rearrangement joins TRBV29-1 to TRBJ2-2; no clear D. The V gene lost 3 bases and the J gene lost 4 bases, with 12 bases spanning the gap. CDR1 is SQVTM, CDR2 ANQGSEA, per germline. The CDR3 contains 14 residues.

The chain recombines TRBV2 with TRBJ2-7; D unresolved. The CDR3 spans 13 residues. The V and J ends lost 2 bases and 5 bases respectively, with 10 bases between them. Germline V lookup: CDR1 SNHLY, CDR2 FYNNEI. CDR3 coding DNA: TGTGCCAGCAGTGAATCCTATAGTAACGAGCAGTACTTC. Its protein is CASSESYSNEQYF.

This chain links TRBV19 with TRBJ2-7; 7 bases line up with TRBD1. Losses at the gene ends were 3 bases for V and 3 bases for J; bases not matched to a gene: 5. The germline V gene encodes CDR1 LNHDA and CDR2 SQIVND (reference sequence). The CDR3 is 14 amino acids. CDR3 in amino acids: CASSMTGTSYEQYF. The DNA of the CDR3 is TGTGCCAGTAGTATGACAGGGACGAGCTACGAGCAGTACTTC.

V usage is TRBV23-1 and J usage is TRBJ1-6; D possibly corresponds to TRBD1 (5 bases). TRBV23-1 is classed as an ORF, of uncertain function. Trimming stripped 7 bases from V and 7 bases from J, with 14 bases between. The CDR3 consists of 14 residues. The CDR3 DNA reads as TGCGCCAGCAAACTCCGGGACTTAAATTCACCCCTCCACTTT. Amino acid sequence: CASKLRDLNSPLHF.

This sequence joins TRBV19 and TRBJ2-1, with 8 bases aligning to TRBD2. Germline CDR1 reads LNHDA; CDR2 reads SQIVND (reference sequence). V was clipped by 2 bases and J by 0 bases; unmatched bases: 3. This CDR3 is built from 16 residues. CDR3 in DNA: TGTGCCAGTAGTATAACTAGCGGAAGCTCCTACAATGAGCAGTTCTTC. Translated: CASSITSGSSYNEQFF. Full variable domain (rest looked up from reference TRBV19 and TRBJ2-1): DGGITQSPKYLFRKEGQNVTLSCEQNLNHDAMYWYRQDPGQGLRLIYYSQIVNDFQKGDIAEGYSVSREKKESFPLTVTSAQKNPTAFYLCASSITSGSSYNEQFFGPGTRLTVL.

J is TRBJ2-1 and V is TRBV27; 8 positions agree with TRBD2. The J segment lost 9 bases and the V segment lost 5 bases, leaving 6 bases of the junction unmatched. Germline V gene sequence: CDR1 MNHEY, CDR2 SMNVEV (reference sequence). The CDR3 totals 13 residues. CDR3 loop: CASSRGGNGEQFF. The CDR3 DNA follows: TGTGCCAGCAGTCGGGGGGGGAATGGTGAGCAGTTCTTC.

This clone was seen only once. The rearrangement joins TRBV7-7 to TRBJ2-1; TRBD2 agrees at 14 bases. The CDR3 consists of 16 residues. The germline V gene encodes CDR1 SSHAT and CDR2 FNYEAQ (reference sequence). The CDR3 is CAKETSGRAFYNEQFF. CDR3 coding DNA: TGTGCTAAAGAGACTAGCGGGAGGGCCTTTTACAATGAGCAGTTCTTC.

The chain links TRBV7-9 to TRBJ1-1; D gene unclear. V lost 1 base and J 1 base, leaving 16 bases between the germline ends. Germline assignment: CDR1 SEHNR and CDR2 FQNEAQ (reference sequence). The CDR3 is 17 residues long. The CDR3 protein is CASSLGGSATGNTEAFF. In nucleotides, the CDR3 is TGTGCCAGCAGCTTAGGCGGTTCGGCTACCGGGAACACTGAAGCTTTCTTT.

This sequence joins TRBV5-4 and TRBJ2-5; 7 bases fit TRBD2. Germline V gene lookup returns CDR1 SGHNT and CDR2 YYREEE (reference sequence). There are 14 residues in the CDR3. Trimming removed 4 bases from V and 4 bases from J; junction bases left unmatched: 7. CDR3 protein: CASSGDYIRETQYF. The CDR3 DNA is TGTGCCAGCAGCGGGGACTATATCCGAGAGACCCAGTACTTC.

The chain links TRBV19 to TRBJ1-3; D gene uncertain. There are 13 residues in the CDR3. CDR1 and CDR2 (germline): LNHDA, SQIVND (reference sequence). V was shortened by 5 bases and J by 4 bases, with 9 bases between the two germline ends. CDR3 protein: CASSPRVGNTIYF. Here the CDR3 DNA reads TGTGCCAGTAGTCCGAGGGTCGGAAACACCATATATTTT.

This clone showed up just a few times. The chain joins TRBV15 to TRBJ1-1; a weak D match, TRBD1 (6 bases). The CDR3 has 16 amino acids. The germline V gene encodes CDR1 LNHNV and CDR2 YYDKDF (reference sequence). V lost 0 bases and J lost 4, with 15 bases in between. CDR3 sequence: CATSRDLGAGSTEAFF. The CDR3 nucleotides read TGTGCCACCAGCAGAGATCTGGGGGCTGGGAGCACTGAAGCTTTCTTT.